This T cell receptor beta chain came from a study of T cell changes during pregnancy in multiple sclerosis. The method was immunoSEQ multiplex PCR; TCRdb's version includes in-frame clones alone and lacks a portion of them. Altogether about 110,000 clones are present, about 93% being singletons, with the ten largest covering about 1.6%. CDR1 and CDR2 from the germline V gene are SGHRS and YFSETQ. Trimming took off 5 bases at V and 0 bases at J, with 11 bases between the two ends. The CDR3 has 14 residues. The receptor was isolated from a female donor with multiple sclerosis, enrolled in a pregnancy study. The gene calls are TRBV5-1 and TRBJ1-1; a possible D gene is TRBD1 (5 bases). Source: peripheral blood, taken in the third trimester of pregnancy. Here the CDR3 DNA reads TGCGCCAGCAGTAGGGAGGGGATGAACACTGAAGCTTTCTTT. Translation: CASSREGMNTEAFF.